This T cell receptor (beta chain) was retrieved from a study of blood T cell repertoires in COVID-19 (dated by TCRdb to 2020 to 2021). General notes on the study: Collaborator samples came from the United States, Italy and Spain and covered acute and convalescent phases of COVID-19. The dataset comprised deeply sampled blood TCRbeta repertoires from subjects exposed to, actively infected with, or recovered from COVID-19. Where HLA class I and class II types were available, the types were taken from metadata supplied by the sample provider, not from assay-based typing. The sample metadata nearly always contained a de-identified subject ID, COVID-19 status, age in years and sex. Samples were obtained from the ongoing ImmuneRACE study (first 160 participants) and from 950 to 1,500 subjects provided by 6 global collaborators. The prospective study material was composed of cDNA or gDNA derived from T cells, B-cell-depleted T cells, or PBMCs. The repertoires were released in a freely available public database meant as a resource for research on the immune response to SARS-CoV-2. The research as a whole found: The quantity of clinical and demographic metadata differed by source and by participant and was supplied without curation.

On this clone: Its antigen is not yet known. The record has no base qualities; no much larger clone is one base away.

Participants in the prospective study were aged roughly 18 to 95 years, lived in about two dozen United States geographic areas, and enrolled through a virtual design. To assign participants to cohorts, the prospective study relied on clinical history that participants themselves reported in a screening survey and a study questionnaire. In the prospective study, whole blood, serum and a nasopharyngeal or oropharyngeal swab were collected from each participant by mobile phlebotomists. Additional blood draws and questionnaires over an approximately two-month period could optionally be provided by prospective study participants. Before DNA extraction, prospective study blood samples were shipped either frozen or at room temperature. As encoded in the germline V gene, CDR1 is MGHDK while CDR2 is SYGVNS. V and J are trimmed by 4 bases and 0 bases, and the gene matches miss 6 bases of the junction. The CDR3 runs 17 residues from the cysteine to the phenylalanine. Only the CDR3 portion is preserved as DNA: 51 bases, with reading frame beginning at the first base.

The immunoSEQ Assay, a bias-controlled multiplex PCR, was used to amplify TCRbeta CDR3 regions from genomic DNA. The study's own analysis went as follows. Nucleated cell counts per sample were estimated from amplification of reference gene primers within the assay. Sequence reads were collapsed and filtered to measure the absolute abundance of every unique TCRbeta CDR3 rearrangement. For each sample, productive Simpson clonality was calculated as the square root of Simpson's diversity index over productive rearrangements. The clones in this table, taken by TCRdb from immuneACCESS, are in-frame only. Not every clone is retained; where verified, under half of the shortfall comes from an unresolved V gene, and the cause of the rest is unknown. That table supplies the V and J calls and clone size; D and trimming were determined from the DNA. For this sample there are roughly 260,000 clones; around 93% appear just once. The ten largest clones represent 1.2% of the sample.

Recombination connected TRBV25-1 to TRBJ2-3, with 11 central nucleotides matching TRBD2. This TCR was sampled from a human donor in a cohort exposed to, infected with or recovered from COVID-19 (not recorded which). The donor label of this sample is uncertain. Material for sequencing was PBMCs or T cells enriched from blood (not recorded which). This receptor carries the CDR3 CASSAASGGTSTDTQYF. In nucleotides, the sequence is TGTGCCAGCAGTGCGGCTAGCGGGGGGACAAGCACAGATACGCAGTATTTT.